Listed here are 13 T cell receptor beta chains from one sample, sequenced in a study of vaccination and CD4 T cells after COVID-19. Treatment specified: roughly 11-day PBMC culture with coronavirus spike peptide pools or control peptides (ViraFEST assay). No antigens are known for them. Oncomine TCR Beta short-read sequencing was applied to DNA from cultured CD4+ T cells. TCRdb reanalysed the PCR reads using MiXCR and keeps one entry per CDR3 protein. There are about 20,000 distinct CDR3 sequences in the sample; about three fifths occur only once, and approximately 8% lies in the top ten. Sequenced sample: CD4+ T cells from blood, cultured in vitro. Receptors originate from a human donor who had recovered from COVID-19.

This clonotype was counted only a few times. The chain has TRBV5-4 and TRBJ1-6; 7 bases agree with TRBD1. The CDR3 has 15 amino acids. Germline values: CDR1 SGHNT, CDR2 YYREEE (reference sequence). J gave up 9 bases and V 4 bases, and 10 bases lay outside the gene matches. The chain's CDR3 is CASSLKTGKGSPLHF. DNA of the CDR3: TGTGCCAGCAGCCTAAAGACAGGGAAGGGTTCACCCCTCCACTTT.

The V call is TRBV7-9, the J call TRBJ2-7; 9 bases align to TRBD1. J lost 0 bases, V lost 5 bases, and 5 bases had no gene match. The germline gives CDR1 SEHNR, CDR2 FQNEAQ (reference sequence). This CDR3 has 15 residues. The CDR3, as DNA: TGTGCCAGCAGCGGAGGACAGGGGAGCTCCTACGAGCAGTACTTC. Its protein product is CASSGGQGSSYEQYF.

The chain employs TRBV6-5 and TRBJ2-2; D is possibly TRBD1 or TRBD2 (5 bases each). Per the germline V gene, CDR1 is MNHEY and CDR2 is SVGAGI. Between the trimmed V and J ends, which lost 2 bases and 4 bases, there was a span of 14 bases. CDR3 length: 16 amino acids. The CDR3 is CASSYGRGLGTGELFF. The CDR3 nucleotides are TGTGCCAGCAGTTACGGCCGGGGCCTGGGCACCGGGGAGCTGTTTTTT.

This clonotype was seen more than once but under ten times. This sequence joins TRBV30 and TRBJ2-2; a weak D match, TRBD2 (5 bases). The CDR3 loop spans 16 amino acids. CDR1 and CDR2 from the germline V gene are GTSNPN and SVGIG (reference sequence). The V and J ends lost 4 bases and 6 bases respectively, with 21 bases between them. DNA for the CDR3: TGTGCCTGGACATATAGGCTCGGGGTGGGTCCCGGGGAGCTGTTTTTT. It is translated as CAWTYRLGVGPGELFF.

The count of this clonotype is one. The genes are TRBV28 and TRBJ2-1; 15 bases line up with TRBD2. The CDR3 contains 15 residues. CDR1 is MDHEN, CDR2 SYDVKM, per germline. With 4 bases clipped from V and 7 bases from J, the junction kept 2 bases outside the gene matches. Written as DNA, the CDR3 is TGTGCCAGCAGTTCCGGGACTAGCGGGAGGAATGAGCAGTTCTTC. Protein product: CASSSGTSGRNEQFF.

The chain has TRBV6-5 and TRBJ2-4; a possible D gene is TRBD2 (5 bases). Germline V gene data show CDR1 as MNHEY and CDR2 as SVGAGI. V was shortened by 0 bases and J by 0 bases, with 12 bases between the two germline ends. This CDR3 region has 17 residues. Here the CDR3 reads CASSYSPPGLAKNIQYF. The CDR3 region has the DNA TGTGCCAGCAGTTACTCCCCTCCAGGACTAGCCAAAAACATTCAGTACTTC.

The V gene is TRBV30, the J gene TRBJ1-1, with a tentative D call TRBD1 (5 bases). The germline CDR1 and CDR2 sequences are GTSNPN and SVGIG (reference sequence). V was clipped by 0 bases and J by 4 bases, with 9 bases between them. The CDR3 is 13 amino acids. CDR3 sequence: CAWSVQAGTEAFF. CDR3 DNA: TGTGCCTGGAGTGTACAGGCGGGCACTGAAGCTTTCTTT.

This clonotype has more than one count but fewer than ten. The gene calls are TRBV27 and TRBJ1-5; no clear D gene. The CDR3 has 13 residues. CDR1 and CDR2 (germline): MNHEY, SMNVEV (reference sequence). Trimming left V 3 bases short and J 5 bases short, with 8 bases between. CDR3 amino acids: CASSLEVDQPQHF. The CDR3 nucleotides are TGTGCCAGCAGTTTGGAAGTCGATCAGCCCCAGCATTTT.

This clonotype was seen only once. At one of its ends the junction is not consistent with the germline gene, which may arise from a read error. The CDR3, as DNA: TGTGCCAGCAGCTCCCCGGAGGGGGGGGCTAAGGAAAAACTGTTTTTT. It yields the protein CASSSPEGGAKEKLFF. The chain combines TRBV28 with TRBJ1-4, with D perhaps TRBD1 (6 bases). This CDR3 region has 16 residues. Germline values: CDR1 MDHEN, CDR2 SYDVKM.

This clonotype was seen only a few times. The rearrangement uses TRBV20-1 and TRBJ2-5, with 7 bases lining up with TRBD2. Looked up from germline, CDR1 is DFQATT and CDR2 is SNEGSKA (reference sequence). With V trimmed by 5 bases and J by 3 bases, 9 bases remained unmatched. This CDR3 is 14 amino acids long. Written as DNA, the CDR3 is TGCAGTGCTGACCGAGCGGGGAGGGAAGAGACCCAGTACTTC. This gives the protein CSADRAGREETQYF.

This clonotype was recorded once. The gene calls are TRBV2 and TRBJ2-1; tentatively, D is TRBD1 or TRBD2 (6 bases each). Germline assignment: CDR1 SNHLY and CDR2 FYNNEI. The CDR3 runs 15 residues. Trimming cost V 4 bases and J 7 bases, with 17 bases left between them. CDR3 region: CASSARGTFRNEQFF. As DNA, the CDR3 is TGTGCCAGCAGTGCTAGGGGGACTTTCAGGAATGAGCAGTTCTTC.

A few counts support this clonotype. The genes are TRBV27 and TRBJ1-1; no definite D call. The CDR3 spans 13 residues. V was clipped by 9 bases and J by 2 bases, with 13 bases between them. The germline gives CDR1 MNHEY, CDR2 SMNVEV (reference sequence). The CDR3 is CASGVRENTEAFF. The CDR3 region has the DNA TGTGCCAGTGGGGTCCGAGAAAACACTGAAGCTTTCTTT.

The chain joins TRBV7-9 to TRBJ2-1, with 7 nucleotides matching TRBD2. J lost 6 bases, V lost 4 bases, and 9 bases had no gene match. The CDR3 loop spans 15 amino acids. Germline CDR1 SEHNR, CDR2 FQNEAQ (reference sequence). The chain's CDR3 is CASSSGAGISNEQFF. The CDR3 DNA follows: TGTGCCAGCAGCTCCGGAGCGGGAATAAGCAATGAGCAGTTCTTC.